The rows below give T cell receptor beta chains drawn from one sample of a study of OX40 agonist ivuxolimab in advanced cancers. TCRdb's copy holds only in-frame clones and misses some; the assay was immunoSEQ multiplex PCR. The repertoire holds roughly 98,000 clones, with roughly 80% as singletons. The specimen was CD4+ or CD8+ T cells sorted from blood, collected in a trial of the OX40 agonist ivuxolimab. All receptors come from an adult with an advanced solid tumor such as melanoma, head and neck, liver or kidney cancer. Each CDR3 is given with its conserved first and last residue. The D gene is left open where the match is weak. Size is omitted from some rows. Given values are once, few, many or a class for expanded clones.

abundance	d_gene	v_gene	j_gene	CDR3nt	CDR3aa
NA	TRBD2	TRBV15	TRBJ2-7	TGTGCCACCAGCAGAGATTGGAGCGGGGGAGGCCGCGAGCAGTACTTC	CATSRDWSGGGREQYF
NA	TRBD1	TRBV19	TRBJ1-1	TGTGCCAGTAGACCGACAGGGTTGAGCACTGAAGCTTTCTTT	CASRPTGLSTEAFF
NA	NA	TRBV19	TRBJ2-2	TGTGCCAGTAGAAGGGACTTCTCCTCCGGGGAGCTGTTTTTT	CASRRDFSSGELFF
NA	NA	TRBV19	TRBJ2-2	TGTGCCAGTAGCCCGGGAGTGAGCACCGGGGAGCTGTTTTTT	CASSPGVSTGELFF
NA	TRBD1	TRBV30	TRBJ2-3	TGTGCCTGGAGTCGGGACAGGGGAATATCAGATACGCAGTATTTT	CAWSRDRGISDTQYF
NA	TRBD2	TRBV4-3	TRBJ2-2	TGCGCCAGCAGCCAGAGAGCGGGGGGGGCCGGGGAGCTGTTTTTT	CASSQRAGGAGELFF
NA	TRBD2	TRBV11-2	TRBJ2-1	TGTGCCAGCAGCTTAAAACCCGACCGGCTAGCGGGGGGGCCCCATGAGCAGTTCTTC	CASSLKPDRLAGGPHEQFF
NA	TRBD1	TRBV15	TRBJ1-2	TGTGCCACCAGCAGAGGCAAAACAGGGGATCTTGGCTACACCTTC	CATSRGKTGDLGYTF
few	TRBD1	TRBV28	TRBJ2-1	TGTGCCAGCCTAGACAGGGGAAGGTACAATGAGCAGTTCTTC	CASLDRGRYNEQFF
NA	TRBD2	TRBV5-4	TRBJ2-5	TGTGCCAGCAGCTTGTCTAGCGGGTGGGAGACCCAGTACTTC	CASSLSSGWETQYF
NA	NA	TRBV14	TRBJ2-2	TGTGCCAGCAGCCAAGCTCCTAGCGCCAGAGTGTACACCGGGGAGCTGTTTTTT	CASSQAPSARVYTGELFF
once	NA	TRBV7-9	TRBJ1-3	TGTGCCAGCAGCTTAGACCAAGGCTTCGGTTCCGGAAACACCATATATTTT	CASSLDQGFGSGNTIYF
NA	NA	TRBV11-2	TRBJ2-5	TGTGCCAGCAGCCCTGCCCTGTCCGGAGAGACCCAGTACTTC	CASSPALSGETQYF
NA	NA	TRBV7-7	TRBJ2-1	TGTGCCAGCAGCCCTAACGACAGAAACAATGAGCAGTTCTTC	CASSPNDRNNEQFF
NA	TRBD1	TRBV18	TRBJ1-4	TGTGCCAGCTCAGTGGACAGGGTCAATGAAAAACTGTTTTTT	CASSVDRVNEKLFF
once	NA	TRBV7-2	TRBJ2-1	TGTGCCAGCAGCTTTGTGGGTTCGGTAAGGGGAAACAATGAGCAGTTCTTC	CASSFVGSVRGNNEQFF
few	NA	TRBV5-5	TRBJ2-2	TGTGCCAGCAGCGCGGACGGCCCCGGGGAGCTGTTTTTT	CASSADGPGELFF
NA	TRBD1	TRBV19	TRBJ1-1	TGTGCCAGTAGTGCGGACAGGGTGACTGAAGCTTTCTTT	CASSADRVTEAFF
NA	NA	TRBV29-1	TRBJ1-1	TGCAGCGTTAGGGGTGGGCAGCCGAACACTGAAGCTTTCTTT	CSVRGGQPNTEAFF
NA	TRBD1	TRBV5-6	TRBJ1-1	TGTGCCAGCAGCTTGGTAGACAGGGGGACTGAAGCTTTCTTT	CASSLVDRGTEAFF
few	NA	TRBV30	TRBJ1-1	TGTGCCTGGGCGGACAGCCTGAACACTGAAGCTTTCTTT	CAWADSLNTEAFF
NA	NA	TRBV19	TRBJ2-3	TGTGCCAGTAGTATAGGTCGGACTACAGATACGCAGTATTTT	CASSIGRTTDTQYF
once	NA	TRBV28	TRBJ1-2	TGTGCCAGCAGTTTAGGGCAGAATAACTATGGCTACACCTTC	CASSLGQNNYGYTF
NA	NA	TRBV4-1	TRBJ1-4	TGCGCCAGCAGCCAAGTACGAAGGACGGACGGTGAAAAACTGTTTTTT	CASSQVRRTDGEKLFF
NA	NA	TRBV28	TRBJ2-3	TGTGCCAGCAGTGGCCAGTGGACTACCCCTCCAAACACAGATACGCAGTATTTT	CASSGQWTTPPNTDTQYF
NA	NA	TRBV7-6	TRBJ2-7	TGTGCCAGCCAGGTGATGGGCGAGCAGTACTTC	CASQVMGEQYF
NA	TRBD1	TRBV5-4	TRBJ2-4	TGTGCCAGCAGCCCAGGGGGCATGGCCAAAAACATTCAGTACTTC	CASSPGGMAKNIQYF
few	TRBD1	TRBV7-2	TRBJ1-1	TGTGCCAGCAGCGACCGACAGGGGTCTGAAGCTTTCTTT	CASSDRQGSEAFF
NA	NA	TRBV4-1	TRBJ1-2	TGCGCCAGCAGCCCACCGGCAGCCAACTATGGCTACACCTTC	CASSPPAANYGYTF
NA	NA	TRBV2	TRBJ1-1	TGTGCCAGCAGTGAAATACGAGCTTTCTTT	CASSEIRAFF
NA	NA	TRBV19	TRBJ1-2	TGTGCCAGTAGTTTGGACAGTTCCTATGGCTACACCTTC	CASSLDSSYGYTF
NA	NA	TRBV5-4	TRBJ2-7	TGTGCCAGCAGCCTGGGGGCGGGATTAAGCTCCTACGAGCAGTACTTC	CASSLGAGLSSYEQYF
NA	NA	TRBV6-1	TRBJ1-1	TGTGCCAGCAGGGTTCTGCGGACGGACACTGAAGCTTTCTTT	CASRVLRTDTEAFF
NA	TRBD1	TRBV4-2	TRBJ2-4	TGTGCCAGCAGCCAGGTCGACAGGGACGAAAACATTCAGTACTTC	CASSQVDRDENIQYF
NA	TRBD2	TRBV4-1	TRBJ2-1	TGCGCCAGCAGCCCCGATCCCGCGGGGGGGGCGAATGAGCAGTTCTTC	CASSPDPAGGANEQFF
NA	NA	TRBV6-1	TRBJ2-7	TGTGCCAGCAGTGAACACCGGTCCTCCGAGCAGTACTTC	CASSEHRSSEQYF
NA	NA	TRBV5-1	TRBJ2-2	TGCGCCAGCTCGACCCGGCCAACCGGGGAGCTGTTTTTT	CASSTRPTGELFF
NA	NA	TRBV11-2	TRBJ1-5	TGTGCCAGCAGCTCCAGTGGCCTCTTGGGGGCGCCGCCTCAGCCCCAGCATTTT	CASSSSGLLGAPPQPQHF
NA	NA	TRBV5-1	TRBJ1-1	TGCGCCAGCAGCTTGGCCTCTTCGAACACTGAAGCTTTCTTT	CASSLASSNTEAFF
once	NA	TRBV12-1	TRBJ1-4	TGTGCCAGCCGCGGGACGGATAATACTCAACCCATCGGGAGTGCTGAAAAACTGTTTTTT	CASRGTDNTQPIGSAEKLFF
once	NA	TRBV28	TRBJ1-1	TGTGCCAGCATCGAAACGGACGGGGGTCGGGCTTTCTTT	CASIETDGGRAFF
NA	NA	TRBV29-1	TRBJ2-3	TGCAGCGTTGAATCAACAGCCACAGATACGCAGTATTTT	CSVESTATDTQYF
NA	NA	TRBV19	TRBJ2-1	TGTGCCAGTAGTAGGGTGTACAATGAGCAGTTCTTC	CASSRVYNEQFF